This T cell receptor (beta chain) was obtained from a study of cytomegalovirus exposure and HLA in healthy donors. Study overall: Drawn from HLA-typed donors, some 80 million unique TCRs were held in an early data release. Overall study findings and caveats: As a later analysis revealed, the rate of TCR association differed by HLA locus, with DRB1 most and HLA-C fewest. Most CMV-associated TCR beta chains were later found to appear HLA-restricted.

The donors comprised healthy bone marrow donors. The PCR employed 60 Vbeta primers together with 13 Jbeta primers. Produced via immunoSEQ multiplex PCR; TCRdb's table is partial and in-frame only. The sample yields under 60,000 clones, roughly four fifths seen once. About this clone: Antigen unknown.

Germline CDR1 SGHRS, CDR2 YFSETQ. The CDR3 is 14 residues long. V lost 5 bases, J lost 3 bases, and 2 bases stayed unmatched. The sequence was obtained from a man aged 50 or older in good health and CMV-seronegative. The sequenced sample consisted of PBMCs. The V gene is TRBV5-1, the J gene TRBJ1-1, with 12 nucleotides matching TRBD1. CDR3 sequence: CASSGTGGYTEAFF. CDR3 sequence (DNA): TGCGCCAGCAGTGGGACAGGGGGCTACACTGAAGCTTTCTTT.